A single sample is the source of the 9 T cell receptor beta chains below, sequenced in a study of cytomegalovirus exposure and HLA in healthy donors. 13 Jbeta primers and 60 Vbeta primers were used for the PCR. The assay was immunoSEQ multiplex PCR, and TCRdb's table has in-frame clones only and misses some. This table holds 180,000 or so clones, just over 75% found once. Sequencing was performed on PBMCs. Every receptor here comes from a woman aged 60-75 years in good health and CMV-seropositive.

The V and J genes are TRBV7-7 and TRBJ2-1; D ambiguous. CDR3 length: 15 residues. Germline loops: CDR1 SSHAT, CDR2 FNYEAQ (reference sequence). Trimming shortened V by 1 base and J by 3 bases, and 10 bases separated the two germline ends. CDR3 region: CASSLVIGNYNEQFF. Written as DNA, the CDR3 is TGTGCCAGCAGCTTAGTCATCGGTAACTACAATGAGCAGTTCTTC.

The chain links TRBV6-5 to TRBJ2-3; 9 nucleotides align to TRBD1. V was clipped by 6 bases and J by 2 bases; unmatched bases: 6. Germline V lookup: CDR1 MNHEY, CDR2 SVGAGI. This CDR3 has 15 amino acids. The CDR3 DNA reads TGTGCCAGCAGGACCGGACAGGGGATCACAGATACGCAGTATTTT. Translating it yields CASRTGQGITDTQYF.

The chain carries TRBV6-1 and TRBJ1-5; maybe TRBD1 (6 bases). This CDR3 has 14 amino acids. Germline loops: CDR1 MNHNS, CDR2 SASEGT. V lost 5 bases and J lost 5, with 13 bases in between. CDR3 DNA: TGTGCCAGCAGTTCTCGGGACATCCATCAGCCCCAGCATTTT. Translating it yields CASSSRDIHQPQHF.

V is TRBV7-8 and J is TRBJ2-7; 10 bases agree with TRBD1. This CDR3 region has 15 residues. V lost 5 bases to trimming and J lost 3 bases; unmatched junction nucleotides: 7. Germline V gene data show CDR1 as SGHVS and CDR2 as FQNEAQ. CDR3 in DNA: TGTGCCAGCAGCCGCCGACAGGGGGCGCGCTACGAGCAGTACTTC. It encodes CASSRRQGARYEQYF. The complete variable domain, with remaining parts taken from reference TRBV7-8 and TRBJ2-7, reads GAGVSQSPRYKVAKRGQDVALRCDPISGHVSLFWYQQALGQGPEFLTYFQNEAQLDKSGLPSDRFFAERPEGSVSTLKIQRTQQEDSAVYLCASSRRQGARYEQYFGPGTRLTVT.

This clone has just one count. The chain combines TRBV5-1 with TRBJ1-4; 7 positions match TRBD1. Germline CDR1 reads SGHRS; CDR2 reads YFSETQ. J was trimmed by 6 bases and V by 0 bases; bases with no gene match: 8. This CDR3 is 16 amino acids long. This CDR3 reads CASSLGRTGRDEKLFF. DNA for the CDR3: TGCGCCAGCAGCTTGGGTCGGACAGGACGCGATGAAAAACTGTTTTTT.

The J gene is TRBJ2-7, the V gene TRBV9; 14 bases are shared with TRBD2. CDR3 length: 15 amino acids. The V gene's germline CDR1 is SGDLS and CDR2 YYNGEE. V lost 3 bases to trimming and J lost 5 bases; unmatched junction nucleotides: 4. The CDR3 DNA is TGTGCCAGCAGCGAGGGGACTAGCGGGAGAAACGAGCAGTACTTC. As protein: CASSEGTSGRNEQYF.

The genes are TRBV29-1 and TRBJ2-4; possible D gene TRBD1, 5 bases. The CDR3 is made up of 16 amino acids. Trimming cost V 5 bases and J 0 bases, with 17 bases left between them. Germline V lookup: CDR1 SQVTM, CDR2 ANQGSEA. This CDR3 reads CSVMSRVRIAKNIQYF. The CDR3, as DNA: TGCAGCGTTATGAGCAGGGTCCGAATAGCCAAAAACATTCAGTACTTC.

The chain carries TRBV30 and TRBJ2-5; D possibly corresponds to TRBD1 (6 bases). Matching the DNA end better, TRBJ2-7 makes the J call doubtful. This CDR3 region has 16 residues. Germline assignment: CDR1 GTSNPN and CDR2 SVGIG (reference sequence). The CDR3 here is CAWSGRGRGFSYEQYF. Here the CDR3 DNA reads TGTGCCTGGAGTGGAAGAGGCAGGGGTTTTTCCTACGAGCAGTACTTC.

The chain employs TRBV6-5 and TRBJ2-7; TRBD2 matches 7 bases. CDR3 length: 13 residues. In germline, CDR1 is MNHEY, CDR2 SVGAGI. Unmatched junction bases numbered 7, after V lost 10 bases and J lost 1 base. The chain's CDR3 is CATLRESSYEQYF. CDR3 nucleotide sequence: TGTGCCACCCTGCGGGAGTCTTCCTACGAGCAGTACTTC.